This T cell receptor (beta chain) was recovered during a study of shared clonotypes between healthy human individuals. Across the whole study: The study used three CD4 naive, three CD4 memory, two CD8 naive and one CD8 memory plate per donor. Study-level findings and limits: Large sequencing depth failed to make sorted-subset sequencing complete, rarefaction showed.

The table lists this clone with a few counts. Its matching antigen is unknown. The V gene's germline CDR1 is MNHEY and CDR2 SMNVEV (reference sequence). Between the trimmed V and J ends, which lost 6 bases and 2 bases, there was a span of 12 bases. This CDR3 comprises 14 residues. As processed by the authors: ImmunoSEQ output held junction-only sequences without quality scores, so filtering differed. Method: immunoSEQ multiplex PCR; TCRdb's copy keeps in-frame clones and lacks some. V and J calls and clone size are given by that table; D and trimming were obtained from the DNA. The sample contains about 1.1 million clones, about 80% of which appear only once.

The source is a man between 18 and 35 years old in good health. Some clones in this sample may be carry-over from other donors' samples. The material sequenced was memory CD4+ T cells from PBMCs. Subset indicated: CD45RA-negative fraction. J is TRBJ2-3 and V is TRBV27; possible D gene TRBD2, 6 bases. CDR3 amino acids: CASSPGRITDTQYF. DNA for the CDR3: TGTGCCAGCAGCCCGGGGAGGATCACAGATACGCAGTATTTT.